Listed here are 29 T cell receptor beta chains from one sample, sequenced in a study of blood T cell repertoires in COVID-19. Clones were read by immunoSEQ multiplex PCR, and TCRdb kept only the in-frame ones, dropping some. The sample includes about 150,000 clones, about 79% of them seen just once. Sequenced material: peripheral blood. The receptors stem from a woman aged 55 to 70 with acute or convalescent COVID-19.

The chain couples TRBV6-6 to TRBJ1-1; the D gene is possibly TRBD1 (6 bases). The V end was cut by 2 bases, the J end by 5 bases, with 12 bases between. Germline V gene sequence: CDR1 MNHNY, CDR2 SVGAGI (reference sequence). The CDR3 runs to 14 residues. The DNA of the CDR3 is TGTGCCAGCAGTTACAGGGGGACCAGGACTGAAGCTTTCTTT. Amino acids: CASSYRGTRTEAFF.

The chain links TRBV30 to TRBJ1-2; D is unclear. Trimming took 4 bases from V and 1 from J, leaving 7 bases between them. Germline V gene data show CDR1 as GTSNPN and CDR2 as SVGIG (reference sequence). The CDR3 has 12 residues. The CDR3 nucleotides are TGTGCCTGGACGGGGTTTAACTATGGCTACACCTTC. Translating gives CAWTGFNYGYTF. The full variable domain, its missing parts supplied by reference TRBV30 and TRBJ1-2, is SQTIHQWPATLVQPVGSPLSLECTVEGTSNPNLYWYRQAAGRGLQLLFYSVGIGQISSEVPQNLSASRPQDRQFILSSKKLLLSDSGFYLCAWTGFNYGYTFGSGTRLTVV.

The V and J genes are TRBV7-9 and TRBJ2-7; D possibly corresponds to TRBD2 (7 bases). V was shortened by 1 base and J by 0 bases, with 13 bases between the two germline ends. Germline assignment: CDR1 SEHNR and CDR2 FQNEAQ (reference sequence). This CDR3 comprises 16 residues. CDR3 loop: CASSLVGGGHSYEQYF. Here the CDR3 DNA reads TGTGCCAGCAGCTTAGTAGGCGGGGGCCACTCCTACGAGCAGTACTTC. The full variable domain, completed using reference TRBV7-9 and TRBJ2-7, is DTGVSQNPRHKITKRGQNVTFRCDPISEHNRLYWYRQTLGQGPEFLTYFQNEAQLEKSRLLSDRFSAERPKGSFSTLEIQRTEQGDSAMYLCASSLVGGGHSYEQYFGPGTRLTVT.

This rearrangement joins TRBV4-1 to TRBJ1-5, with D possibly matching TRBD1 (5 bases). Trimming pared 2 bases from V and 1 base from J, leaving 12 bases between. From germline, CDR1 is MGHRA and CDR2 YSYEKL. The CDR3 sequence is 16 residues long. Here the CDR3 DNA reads TGCGCCAGCAGCCAACGGACATTCGGAAGCAATCAGCCCCAGCATTTT. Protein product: CASSQRTFGSNQPQHF.

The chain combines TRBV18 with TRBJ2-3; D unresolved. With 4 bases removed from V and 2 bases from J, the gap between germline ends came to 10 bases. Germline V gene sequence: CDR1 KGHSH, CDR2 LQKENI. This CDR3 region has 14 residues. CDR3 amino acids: CASSLRSVTDTQYF. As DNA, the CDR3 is TGTGCCAGCTCACTCCGATCGGTCACAGATACGCAGTATTTT.

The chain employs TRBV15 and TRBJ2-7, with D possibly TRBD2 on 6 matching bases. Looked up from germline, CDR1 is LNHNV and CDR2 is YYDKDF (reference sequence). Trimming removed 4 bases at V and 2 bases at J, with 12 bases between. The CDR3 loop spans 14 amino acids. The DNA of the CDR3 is TGTGCCACCAGCATCCCGGGACTTCCCTACGAGCAGTACTTC. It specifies CATSIPGLPYEQYF.

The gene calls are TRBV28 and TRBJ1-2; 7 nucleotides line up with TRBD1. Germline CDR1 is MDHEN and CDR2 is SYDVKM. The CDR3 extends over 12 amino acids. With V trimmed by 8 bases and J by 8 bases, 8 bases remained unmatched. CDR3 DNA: TGTGCCAGCGTAACCGGGACAGTGGGCTACACCTTC. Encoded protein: CASVTGTVGYTF.

The CDR3 region has the DNA TGTGCCAGCAGTGAAGTCAGGGTGAACGGGGAGCTGTTTTTT. This gives the protein CASSEVRVNGELFF. The gene calls are TRBV2 and TRBJ2-2; D might be TRBD1 (5 bases). This CDR3 comprises 14 residues. V was trimmed by 1 base and J by 7 bases, leaving 10 bases between them. CDR1 SNHLY and CDR2 FYNNEI come from the germline V gene.

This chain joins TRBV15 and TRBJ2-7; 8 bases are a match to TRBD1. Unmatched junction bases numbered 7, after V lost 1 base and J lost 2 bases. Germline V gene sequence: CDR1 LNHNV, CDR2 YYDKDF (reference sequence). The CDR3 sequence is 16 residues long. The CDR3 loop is CATSRVLGTGTYEQYF. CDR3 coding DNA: TGTGCCACCAGCAGAGTGCTCGGGACAGGAACCTACGAGCAGTACTTC.

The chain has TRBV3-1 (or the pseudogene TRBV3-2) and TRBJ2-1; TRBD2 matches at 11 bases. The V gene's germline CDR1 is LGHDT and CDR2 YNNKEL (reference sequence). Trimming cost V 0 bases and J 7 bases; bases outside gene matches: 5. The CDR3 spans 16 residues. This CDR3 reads CASSQDLASGGNEQFF. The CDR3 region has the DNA TGTGCCAGCAGCCAAGATCTTGCTAGCGGGGGGAATGAGCAGTTCTTC.

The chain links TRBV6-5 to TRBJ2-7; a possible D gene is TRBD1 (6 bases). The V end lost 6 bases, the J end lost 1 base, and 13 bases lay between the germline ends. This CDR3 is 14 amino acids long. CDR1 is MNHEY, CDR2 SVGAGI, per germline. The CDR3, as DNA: TGTGCCAGCAGCCTAACACAGGGATCCTACGAGCAGTACTTC. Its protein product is CASSLTQGSYEQYF.

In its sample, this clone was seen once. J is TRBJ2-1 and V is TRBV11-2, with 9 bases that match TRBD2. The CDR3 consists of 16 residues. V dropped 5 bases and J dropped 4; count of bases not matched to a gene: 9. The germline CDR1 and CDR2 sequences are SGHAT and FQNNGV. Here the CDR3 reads CASSPSGGNPYNEQFF. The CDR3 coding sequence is TGTGCCAGCAGCCCAAGCGGGGGGAACCCATACAATGAGCAGTTCTTC.

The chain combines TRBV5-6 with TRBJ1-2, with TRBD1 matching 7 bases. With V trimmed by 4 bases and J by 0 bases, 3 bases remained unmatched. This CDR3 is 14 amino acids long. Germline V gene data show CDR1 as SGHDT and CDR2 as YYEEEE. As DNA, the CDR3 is TGTGCCAGCAGCGCAGGGACAGCTAACTATGGCTACACCTTC. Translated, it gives CASSAGTANYGYTF.

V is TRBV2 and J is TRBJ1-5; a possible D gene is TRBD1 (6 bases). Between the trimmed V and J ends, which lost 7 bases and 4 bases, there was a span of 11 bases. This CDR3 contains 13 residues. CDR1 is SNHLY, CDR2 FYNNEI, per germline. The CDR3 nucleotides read TGTGCCAGCAATGGCCAGGGGAATCAGCCCCAGCATTTT. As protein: CASNGQGNQPQHF.

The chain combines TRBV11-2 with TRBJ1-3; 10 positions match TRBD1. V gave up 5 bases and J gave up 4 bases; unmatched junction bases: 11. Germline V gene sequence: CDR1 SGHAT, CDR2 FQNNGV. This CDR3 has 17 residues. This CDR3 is CASSPVQGQGSGNTIYF. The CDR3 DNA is TGTGCCAGCAGCCCGGTTCAGGGACAGGGGTCAGGAAACACCATATATTTT.

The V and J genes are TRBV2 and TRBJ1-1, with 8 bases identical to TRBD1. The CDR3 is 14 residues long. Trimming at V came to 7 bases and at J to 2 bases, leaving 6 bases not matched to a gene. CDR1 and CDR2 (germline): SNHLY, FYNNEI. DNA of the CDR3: TGTGCCAGCAAGGGACAGGTGGTAAACACTGAAGCTTTCTTT. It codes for CASKGQVVNTEAFF.

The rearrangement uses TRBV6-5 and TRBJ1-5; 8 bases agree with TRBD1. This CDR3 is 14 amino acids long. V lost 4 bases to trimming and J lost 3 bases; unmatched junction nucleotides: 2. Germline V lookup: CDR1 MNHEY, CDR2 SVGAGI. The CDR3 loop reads CASSWDRNNQPQHF. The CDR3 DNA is TGTGCCAGCAGTTGGGACAGGAACAATCAGCCCCAGCATTTT.

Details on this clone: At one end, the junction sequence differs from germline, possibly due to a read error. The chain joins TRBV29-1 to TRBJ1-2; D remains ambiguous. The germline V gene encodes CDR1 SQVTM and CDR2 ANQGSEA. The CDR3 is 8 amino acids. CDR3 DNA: TGCAGCGTTGAGGCAGGAACTTTC. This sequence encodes CSVEAGTF.

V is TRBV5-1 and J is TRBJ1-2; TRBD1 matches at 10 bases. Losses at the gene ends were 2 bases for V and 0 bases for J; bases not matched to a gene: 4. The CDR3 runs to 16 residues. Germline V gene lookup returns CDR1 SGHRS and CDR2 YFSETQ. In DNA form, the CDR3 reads TGCGCCAGCAGCTTCCTCGGACAGGGGGCTAACTATGGCTACACCTTC. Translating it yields CASSFLGQGANYGYTF.

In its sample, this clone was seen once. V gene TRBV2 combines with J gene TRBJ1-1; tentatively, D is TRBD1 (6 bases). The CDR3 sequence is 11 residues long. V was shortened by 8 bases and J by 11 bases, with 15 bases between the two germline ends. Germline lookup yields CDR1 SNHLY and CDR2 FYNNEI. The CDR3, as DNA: TGTGCCAGCGCGGACAGCCGTCCGGCTTTCTTT. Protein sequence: CASADSRPAFF.

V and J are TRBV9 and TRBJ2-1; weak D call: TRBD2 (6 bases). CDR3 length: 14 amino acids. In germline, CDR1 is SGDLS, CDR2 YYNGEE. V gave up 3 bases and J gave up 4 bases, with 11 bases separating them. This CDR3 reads CASSAGDGYNEQFF. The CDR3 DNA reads TGTGCCAGCAGCGCGGGGGACGGATACAATGAGCAGTTCTTC.

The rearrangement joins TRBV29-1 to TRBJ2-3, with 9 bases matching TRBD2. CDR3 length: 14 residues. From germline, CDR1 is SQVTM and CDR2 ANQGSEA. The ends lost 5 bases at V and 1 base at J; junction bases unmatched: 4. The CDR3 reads CSVRIAGGTDTQYF. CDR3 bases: TGCAGCGTTCGAATAGCGGGGGGCACAGATACGCAGTATTTT.

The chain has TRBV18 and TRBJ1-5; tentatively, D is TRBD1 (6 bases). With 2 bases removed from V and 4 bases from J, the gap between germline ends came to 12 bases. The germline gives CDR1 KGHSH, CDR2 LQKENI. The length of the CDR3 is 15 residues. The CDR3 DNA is TGTGCCAGCTCACCAGTAGGACAGCGAAATCAGCCCCAGCATTTT. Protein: CASSPVGQRNQPQHF. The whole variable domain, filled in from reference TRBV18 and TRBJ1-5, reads NAGVMQNPRHLVRRRGQEARLRCSPMKGHSHVYWYRQLPEEGLKFMVYLQKENIIDESGMPKERFSAEFPKEGPSILRIQQVVRGDSAAYFCASSPVGQRNQPQHFGDGTRLSIL.

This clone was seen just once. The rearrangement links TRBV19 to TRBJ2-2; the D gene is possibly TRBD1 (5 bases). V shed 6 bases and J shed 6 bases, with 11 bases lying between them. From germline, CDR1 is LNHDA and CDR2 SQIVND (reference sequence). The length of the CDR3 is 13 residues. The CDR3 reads CASRPDRPGELFF. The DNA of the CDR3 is TGTGCCAGTAGGCCTGACAGACCCGGGGAGCTGTTTTTT.

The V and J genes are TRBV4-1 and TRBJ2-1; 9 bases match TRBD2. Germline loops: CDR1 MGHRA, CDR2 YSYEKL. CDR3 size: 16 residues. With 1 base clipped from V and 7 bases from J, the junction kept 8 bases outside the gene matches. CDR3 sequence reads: CASSQGHASGENEQFF. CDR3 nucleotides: TGCGCCAGCAGCCAAGGTCATGCTAGCGGGGAAAATGAGCAGTTCTTC.

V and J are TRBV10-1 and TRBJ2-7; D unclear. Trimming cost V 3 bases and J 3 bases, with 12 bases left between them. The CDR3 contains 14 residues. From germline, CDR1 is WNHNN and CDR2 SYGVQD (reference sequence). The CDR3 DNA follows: TGCGCCAGCAGTGATAACAGCAGCCACTACGAGCAGTACGTC. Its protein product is CASSDNSSHYEQYV.

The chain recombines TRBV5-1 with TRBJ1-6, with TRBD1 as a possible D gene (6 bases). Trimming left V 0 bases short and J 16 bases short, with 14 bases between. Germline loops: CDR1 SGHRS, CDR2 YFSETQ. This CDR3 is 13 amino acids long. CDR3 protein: CASSLDRVPLLHF. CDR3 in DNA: TGCGCCAGCAGCTTGGACAGGGTGCCCCTTCTCCACTTT.

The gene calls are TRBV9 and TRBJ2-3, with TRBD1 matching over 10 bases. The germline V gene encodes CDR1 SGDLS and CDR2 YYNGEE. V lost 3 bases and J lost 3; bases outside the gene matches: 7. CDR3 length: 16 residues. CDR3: CASSGSGQGGTDTQYF. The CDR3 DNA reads TGTGCCAGCAGCGGGAGTGGACAGGGGGGAACAGATACGCAGTATTTT. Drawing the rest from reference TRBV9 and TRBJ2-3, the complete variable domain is DSGVTQTPKHLITATGQRVTLRCSPRSGDLSVYWYQQSLDQGLQFLIQYYNGEERAKGNILERFSAQQFPDLHSELNLSSLELGDSALYFCASSGSGQGGTDTQYFGPGTRLTVL.

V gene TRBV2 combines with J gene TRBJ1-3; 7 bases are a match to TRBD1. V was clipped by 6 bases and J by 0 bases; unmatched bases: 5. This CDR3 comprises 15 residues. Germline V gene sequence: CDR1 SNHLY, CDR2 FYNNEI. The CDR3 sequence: CASSGQAFSGNTIYF. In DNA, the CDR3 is TGTGCCAGCAGCGGACAGGCATTCTCTGGAAACACCATATATTTT. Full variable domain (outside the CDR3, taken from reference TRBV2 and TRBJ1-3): EPEVTQTPSHQVTQMGQEVILRCVPISNHLYFYWYRQILGQKVEFLVSFYNNEISEKSEIFDDQFSVERPDGSNFTLKIRSTKLEDSAMYFCASSGQAFSGNTIYFGEGSWLTVV.